What follows are 9 T cell receptor beta chains derived from one specimen sequenced in a study of T cell responses to AZD1222 COVID-19 vaccine. The method was immunoSEQ multiplex PCR; TCRdb's version includes in-frame clones alone and lacks a portion of them. The table has roughly 98,000 clones, more than 80% seen once. This sample comprised peripheral blood, obtained on day 0 of AZD1222 vaccination. Receptors originate from an adult in good health.

The rearrangement joins TRBV24-1 to TRBJ1-1; maybe TRBD1 (6 bases). CDR1 and CDR2 from the germline V gene are KGHDR and SFDVKD. This CDR3 spans 16 amino acids. With 3 bases removed from V and 5 bases from J, the gap between germline ends came to 18 bases. The CDR3, as DNA: TGTGCCACCAGTGATAGACACAGGGACGGTGGAACTGAAGCTTTCTTT. It encodes CATSDRHRDGGTEAFF.

The chain joins TRBV14 to TRBJ2-3, with TRBD2 identical over 9 bases. Germline values: CDR1 SGHDN, CDR2 FVKESK. The V and J ends lost 5 bases and 4 bases, in that order; junction bases with no gene match: 4. The CDR3 totals 14 residues. The DNA for the CDR3 is TGTGCCAGCAGCAGAGGACTAGCGTCAGATACGCAGTATTTT. Translation: CASSRGLASDTQYF.

The chain couples TRBV12-3 or TRBV12-4 to TRBJ1-2; unclear D gene. Trimming took off 6 bases at V and 4 bases at J, with 12 bases between the two ends. The CDR3 covers 13 residues. The CDR3 reads CASSPQLVYGYTF. CDR3 coding DNA: TGTGCCAGCAGCCCACAGCTTGTCTATGGCTACACCTTC.

The chain carries TRBV5-4 and TRBJ1-2; D remains unclear. CDR3 length: 14 amino acids. V dropped 1 base and J dropped 4 bases, with 11 bases sitting between them. CDR1 and CDR2 from the germline V gene are SGHNT and YYREEE (reference sequence). Here the CDR3 reads CASSLLGGSYGYTF. The CDR3 region has the DNA TGTGCCAGCAGCTTGCTCGGTGGTTCCTATGGCTACACCTTC.

The rearrangement joins TRBV10-3 to TRBJ1-1; tentative D call: TRBD1 (6 bases). V gave up 2 bases and J gave up 1 base, with 20 bases separating them. Germline lookup yields CDR1 ENHRY and CDR2 SYGVKD. The CDR3 covers 18 residues. The CDR3 is CAISEPMTGPRTNTEAFF. As DNA, the CDR3 is TGTGCCATCAGTGAGCCCATGACAGGTCCTAGGACGAACACTGAAGCTTTCTTT.

This clone was seen only once. V and J are TRBV9 and TRBJ1-2; a weak D match, TRBD1 (5 bases). Trimming cost V 0 bases and J 2 bases, with 8 bases left between them. The CDR3 runs to 14 residues. Germline values: CDR1 SGDLS, CDR2 YYNGEE. CDR3 nucleotide sequence: TGTGCCAGCAGCGTAGGAGACAGAAACTATGGCTACACCTTC. It codes for CASSVGDRNYGYTF. The full variable domain, with the rest looked up from reference TRBV9 and TRBJ1-2, is DSGVTQTPKHLITATGQRVTLRCSPRSGDLSVYWYQQSLDQGLQFLIQYYNGEERAKGNILERFSAQQFPDLHSELNLSSLELGDSALYFCASSVGDRNYGYTFGSGTRLTVV.

This clone was seen more than once but under ten times. V gene TRBV2 combines with J gene TRBJ2-3; 10 positions agree with TRBD2. Trimming took 2 bases from V and 0 from J; bases not matched to a gene: 8. The CDR3 is 18 amino acids. CDR1 and CDR2 from the germline V gene are SNHLY and FYNNEI. The CDR3 DNA reads TGTGCCAGCAGTGAACTAGCGGGAGTATGGACTAGCACAGATACGCAGTATTTT. It codes for CASSELAGVWTSTDTQYF.

The rearrangement joins TRBV4-1 to TRBJ1-6; D not resolved. The CDR3 length is 15 residues. Trimming removed 2 bases at V and 7 bases at J, with 12 bases between. The germline gives CDR1 MGHRA, CDR2 YSYEKL. CDR3 nucleotide sequence: TGCGCCAGCAGCCAACTTTTGGCAATAAATTCACCCCTCCACTTT. Amino acids: CASSQLLAINSPLHF.

This clone was observed once. The gene calls are TRBV19 and TRBJ1-4; possibly TRBD1 for D (5 bases). Germline-derived CDR1 and CDR2 are LNHDA and SQIVND (reference sequence). The ends were cut back, 1 base at V and 5 bases at J, with 11 bases in the middle. The CDR3 contains 15 residues. The CDR3 bases are TGTGCCAGTAGTATAGGGGGCAGCGCGAATGAAAAACTGTTTTTT. Translation: CASSIGGSANEKLFF.